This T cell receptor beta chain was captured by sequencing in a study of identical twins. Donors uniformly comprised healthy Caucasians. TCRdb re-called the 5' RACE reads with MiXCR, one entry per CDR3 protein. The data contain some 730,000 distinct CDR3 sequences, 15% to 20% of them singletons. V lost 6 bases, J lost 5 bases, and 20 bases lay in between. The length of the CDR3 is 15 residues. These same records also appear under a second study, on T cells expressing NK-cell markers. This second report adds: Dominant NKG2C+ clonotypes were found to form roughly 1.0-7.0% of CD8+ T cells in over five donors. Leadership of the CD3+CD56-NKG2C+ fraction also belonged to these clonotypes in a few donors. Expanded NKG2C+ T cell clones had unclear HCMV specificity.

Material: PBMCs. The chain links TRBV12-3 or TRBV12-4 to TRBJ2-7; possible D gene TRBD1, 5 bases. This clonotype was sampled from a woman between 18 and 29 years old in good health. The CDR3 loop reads CASSSNQGWVHEQYF. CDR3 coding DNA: TGTGCCAGCAGCTCCAACCAGGGTTGGGTCCACGAGCAGTACTTC.